The T cell receptor beta chain described here comes from a study of blood T cell repertoires in COVID-19. About the research overall: Sample material is recorded as cDNA or gDNA derived from T cells, B-cell-depleted T cells, or PBMCs.

Losses at the gene ends were 6 bases for V and 8 bases for J; bases not matched to a gene: 17. The CDR3 covers 17 residues. CDR1 and CDR2 (germline): ENHRY, SYGVKD. The authors' processing: By means of reference gene primer amplification, nucleated cell counts were estimated. The method was immunoSEQ multiplex PCR; TCRdb's version includes in-frame clones alone and lacks a portion of them. V, J and clone size were drawn from that table, and D and trimming were deduced from the DNA. This sample has about 200,000 clones, with 75% to 90% found just once. The sequenced material came from peripheral blood. This sequence was found in a man aged 40-55 years with acute or convalescent COVID-19. The gene calls are TRBV10-3 and TRBJ2-2; 8 bases line up with TRBD2. The CDR3 here is CAISPSSGHSTYGELFF. The DNA of the CDR3 is TGTGCCATCAGCCCATCTAGCGGGCACTCCACATATGGGGAGCTGTTTTTT.